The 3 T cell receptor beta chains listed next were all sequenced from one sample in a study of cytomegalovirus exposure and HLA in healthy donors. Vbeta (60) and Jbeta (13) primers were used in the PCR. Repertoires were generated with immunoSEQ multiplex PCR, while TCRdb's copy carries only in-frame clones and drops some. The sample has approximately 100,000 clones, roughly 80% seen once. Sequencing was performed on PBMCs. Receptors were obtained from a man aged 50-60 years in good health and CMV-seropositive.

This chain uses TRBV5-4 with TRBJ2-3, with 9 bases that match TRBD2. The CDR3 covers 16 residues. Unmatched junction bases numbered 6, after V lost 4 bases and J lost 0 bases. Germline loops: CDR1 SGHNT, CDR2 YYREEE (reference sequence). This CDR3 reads CASSPSLAGSTDTQYF. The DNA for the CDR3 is TGTGCCAGCAGCCCCTCACTAGCGGGTAGCACAGATACGCAGTATTTT.

CDR3 in amino acids: CASSLGAGDEQYF. The CDR3 DNA follows: TGTGCCAGCAGCTTGGGAGCAGGGGACGAGCAGTACTTC. This chain links TRBV5-4 with TRBJ2-7, with D possibly being TRBD1 (6 bases). The length of the CDR3 is 13 residues. The V and J ends lost 0 bases and 5 bases respectively, with 9 bases between them. Germline V lookup: CDR1 SGHNT, CDR2 YYREEE (reference sequence).

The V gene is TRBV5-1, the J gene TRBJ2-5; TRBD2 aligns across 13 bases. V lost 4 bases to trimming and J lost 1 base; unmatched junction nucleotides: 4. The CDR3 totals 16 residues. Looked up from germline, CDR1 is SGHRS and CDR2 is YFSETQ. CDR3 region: CASSPGTSGVQETQYF. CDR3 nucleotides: TGCGCCAGCAGCCCTGGGACTAGCGGGGTCCAAGAGACCCAGTACTTC.